The entry below gives a single T cell receptor (beta chain) sequence along with its context. Its cognate antigen is unknown. The sample comes from a study of T cells in localized non-small cell lung cancer. Overall study results and limits: Heterogeneity stays possible, as sequencing covered only one tumor region. Median detection of top 100 tumor clones in adjacent lung was 57 clones. In the blood, greater T cell density corresponded to longer overall survival. Tumor showed lower T cell clonality than uninvolved adjacent lung, where it was highest.

Only in-frame clones appear in the TCRdb table, and some are missing; sequencing was by immunoSEQ multiplex PCR. The sample includes about 52,000 clones, 80% of them seen just once. Material: PBMCs, obtained before any cancer treatment. The receptor was derived from a woman aged 40 to 75 with stage II lung adenocarcinoma.

The DNA of the CDR3 is TGCGCCAGCGCCCCCGGGGAGGATCGCTATGGCTACACCTTC. Amino acids: CASAPGEDRYGYTF. The chain employs TRBV10-2 and TRBJ1-2; no firm D call. Trimming shortened V by 8 bases and J by 4 bases, and 17 bases separated the two germline ends. This CDR3 has 14 amino acids. Germline loops: CDR1 WSHSY, CDR2 SAAADI.